This T cell receptor (beta chain) was retrieved from a study of T cell responses to AZD1222 COVID-19 vaccine. Overall study findings and caveats: In all cases, repertoires were sampled only after the peak T cell response.

The CDR3 extends over 16 amino acids. V lost 5 bases and J lost 1, with 14 bases in between. The germline CDR1 and CDR2 sequences are MDHEN and SYDVKM. Produced via immunoSEQ multiplex PCR; TCRdb's table is partial and in-frame only. The sample has about 140,000 clones; 93% are singletons. Concerning this clone: What it binds is not known.

Here the sequenced sample was peripheral blood, taken after recovery from COVID-19. This TCR came from an adult who had recovered from COVID-19. J is TRBJ2-2 and V is TRBV28; D uncertain. This CDR3 reads CASSPRVQVNTGELFF. As DNA, the CDR3 is TGTGCCAGCAGTCCCCGGGTCCAAGTGAACACCGGGGAGCTGTTTTTT.